This T cell receptor (beta chain) originates from a study of cytomegalovirus exposure and HLA in healthy donors. PCR was performed using 60 Vbeta and 13 Jbeta primers. The data were produced by immunoSEQ multiplex PCR, yet TCRdb's version contains in-frame clones alone and is incomplete. This sample has roughly 110,000 clones, with approximately 80% found just once. Overall study results and limits: Presence/absence comparisons presumed near-even sequencing depth among donors. Relative to the roughly 640-donor mean, N-insertions were reportedly fewer in an Asian-associated ancestry cluster in a later analysis.

The V end was cut by 1 base, the J end by 0 bases, with 12 bases between. Germline loops: CDR1 LGHNA, CDR2 YSLEER. This CDR3 comprises 16 residues. Comments on this clone: Antigen: not known.

Material for sequencing was PBMCs. The J gene is TRBJ2-5, the V gene TRBV4-3, with D uncertain. The TCR was taken from a man in his forties in good health and CMV-seropositive. This CDR3 reads CASSQGQALYQETQYF. The CDR3, as DNA: TGCGCCAGCAGCCAAGGCCAAGCCTTATACCAAGAGACCCAGTACTTC.